Shown below are 25 T cell receptor beta chains from a single sample sequenced in a study of shared clonotypes between healthy human individuals. Sequencing used immunoSEQ multiplex PCR; TCRdb keeps in-frame clones, though not all of them. The sample lists some 450,000 clones, around 77% occurring once. Material for sequencing was PBMCs. Source of these receptors: a woman aged 40 to 50 in good health. Some clones in this sample may be carry-over from other donors' samples.

With respect to this clone: Other DNA variants within this sample encode the same CDR3. The CDR3 coding sequence is TGCAGTGGACACATGGGCGAAAAACTGTTTTTT. Protein: CSGHMGEKLFF. The chain recombines TRBV20-1 with TRBJ1-4; no clear D gene. Trimming cost V 7 bases and J 8 bases, with 11 bases left between them. CDR3 length: 11 amino acids. The germline V gene has CDR1 DFQATT and CDR2 SNEGSKA (reference sequence).

The V and J genes are TRBV5-5 and TRBJ1-4; D call uncertain. This CDR3 is 19 amino acids long. Trimming pared 1 base from V and 3 bases from J, leaving 22 bases between. Per germline, CDR1 SGHKS and CDR2 YYEKEE (reference sequence). The CDR3 loop reads CASSLSGSGIPRANEKLFF. The CDR3 DNA is TGTGCCAGCAGCTTGTCAGGCTCGGGGATCCCTAGGGCTAATGAAAAACTGTTTTTT.

The chain couples TRBV5-1 to TRBJ2-3; tentative D call: TRBD2 (5 bases). The CDR3 covers 15 residues. Trimming took 0 bases from V and 4 from J, leaving 12 bases between them. Germline CDR1 reads SGHRS; CDR2 reads YFSETQ. The CDR3: CASSLVDSRADTQYF. The CDR3 coding sequence is TGCGCCAGCAGCTTGGTGGACTCGAGAGCAGATACGCAGTATTTT.

This rearrangement joins TRBV7-2 to TRBJ2-2; TRBD2 agrees at 10 bases. There are 15 residues in the CDR3. CDR1 is SGHTA, CDR2 FQGNSA, per germline. V lost 5 bases, J lost 4 bases, and 4 bases stayed unmatched. CDR3 nucleotide sequence: TGTGCCAGCAGCCCACTAGCGGGACCCACCGGGGAGCTGTTTTTT. Its protein product is CASSPLAGPTGELFF.

This chain uses TRBV5-7 with TRBJ2-7; D gene ambiguous. TRBV5-7 qualifies as an ORF whose function is uncertain. V lost 6 bases and J lost 4, with 5 bases in between. This CDR3 is 10 amino acids long. The CDR3 region is CASIRYEQYF. Here the CDR3 DNA reads TGTGCCAGCATTAGATACGAGCAGTACTTC.

The rearrangement links TRBV28 to TRBJ1-1; 7 bases agree with TRBD1. CDR3 length: 13 amino acids. V gave up 4 bases and J gave up 6 bases; unmatched junction bases: 5. Germline V gene lookup returns CDR1 MDHEN and CDR2 SYDVKM. CDR3 protein: CASSSATGAEAFF. In DNA form, the CDR3 reads TGTGCCAGCAGTTCTGCTACAGGGGCTGAAGCTTTCTTT.

The chain joins TRBV4-1 to TRBJ1-5, with 11 positions matching TRBD1. CDR1 is MGHRA, CDR2 YSYEKL, per germline. The length of the CDR3 is 15 residues. V trimming: 4 bases; J trimming: 5 bases; junction bases outside the gene matches: 4. CDR3: CASSPGQGAYQPQHF. In DNA form, the CDR3 reads TGCGCCAGCAGCCCCGGACAGGGGGCCTATCAGCCCCAGCATTTT.

As concerns this clone: Since a much larger clone is just one base distant, this may be a read error. The sample contains more than one DNA sequence encoding this CDR3. V gene TRBV5-4 combines with J gene TRBJ1-1; D unclear. Trimming shortened V by 0 bases and J by 2 bases, and 2 bases separated the two germline ends. The CDR3 has 12 amino acids. Germline CDR1 is SGHNT and CDR2 is YYREEE (reference sequence). The CDR3 bases are TGTGCCAGCAGCTTGGATAACACTGAAGCTTTCTTT. Amino acid sequence: CASSLDNTEAFF. The whole variable domain, filled in from reference TRBV5-4 and TRBJ1-1, reads ETGVTQSPTHLIKTRGQQVTLRCSSQSGHNTVSWYQQALGQGPQFIFQYYREEENGRGNFPPRFSGLQFPNYSSELNVNALELDDSALYLCASSLDNTEAFFGQGTRLTVV.

The chain uses TRBV15 and TRBJ2-3; 9 bases agree with TRBD2. Germline CDR1 LNHNV, CDR2 YYDKDF (reference sequence). The CDR3 length is 20 residues. J gave up 1 base and V 1 base, and 15 bases lay outside the gene matches. DNA for the CDR3: TGTGCCACCAGCAGAGCTCTGACTAGCGGCCCCCGTCTAGGCACAGATACGCAGTATTTT. Amino acid sequence: CATSRALTSGPRLGTDTQYF.

Worth noting for this clone: A far larger clone is one nucleotide away, so this likely arose from a read error. The chain couples TRBV30 to TRBJ1-4, with D possibly matching TRBD1 (5 bases). The ends were cut back, 2 bases at V and 10 bases at J, with 20 bases in the middle. The germline V gene encodes CDR1 GTSNPN and CDR2 SVGIG (reference sequence). The CDR3 runs to 15 residues. DNA for the CDR3: TGTGCCTGGAGTCTTTCCGGAACCCCAAGGGGAAAACTGTTTTTT. Translating it yields CAWSLSGTPRGKLFF.

V usage is TRBV6-5 and J usage is TRBJ2-7; D is undetermined. Germline CDR1 is MNHEY and CDR2 is SVGAGI. V was pared by 2 bases and J by 6 bases, with 5 bases between. CDR3 size: 11 residues. CDR3 in DNA: TGTGCCAGCAGTTACGGCCCCGAGCAGTACTTC. Protein product: CASSYGPEQYF.

This clone appeared a few times. This sequence may be a read error, since a much larger clone differs from it by one base. The same CDR3 also results from other DNA sequences found in this sample. The J gene is TRBJ2-2, the V gene TRBV9; 14 bases agree with TRBD2. This CDR3 comprises 17 residues. Germline-derived CDR1 and CDR2 are SGDLS and YYNGEE. Here the CDR3 reads CASSVAPTSGRAGELFF. DNA for the CDR3: TGTGCCAGCAGCGTAGCCCCGACTAGCGGGAGGGCTGGGGAGCTGTTTTTC.

The chain joins TRBV5-6 to TRBJ1-1; no clear D. Germline-derived CDR1 and CDR2 are SGHDT and YYEEEE. V gave up 0 bases and J gave up 0 bases, with 15 bases separating them. The CDR3 extends over 17 amino acids. The CDR3 here is CASSLGSGIRMNTEAFF. DNA of the CDR3: TGTGCCAGCAGCTTGGGGTCGGGGATTCGGATGAACACTGAAGCTTTCTTT.

A few counts support this clone. The CDR3 DNA follows: TGTGCCAGCAGCCAAGTCAGGGGCGCTGGGGCCAACGTCCTGACTTTC. Amino acids: CASSQVRGAGANVLTF. This chain connects TRBV14 to TRBJ2-6, with D possibly TRBD1 on 6 matching bases. Germline values: CDR1 SGHDN, CDR2 FVKESK. Trimming cost V 1 base and J 2 bases, with 9 bases left between them. The CDR3 consists of 16 residues. The whole variable domain, remainder taken from reference TRBV14 and TRBJ2-6, is EAGVTQFPSHSVIEKGQTVTLRCDPISGHDNLYWYRRVMGKEIKFLLHFVKESKQDESGMPNNRFLAERTGGTYSTLKVQPAELEDSGVYFCASSQVRGAGANVLTFGAGSRLTVL.

Points on this clone: Other DNA sequences of this sample code for an identical CDR3. The chain links TRBV2 to TRBJ2-7; D is possibly TRBD1 or TRBD2 (5 bases each). Per germline, CDR1 SNHLY and CDR2 FYNNEI. The V and J ends lost 5 bases and 3 bases respectively, with 14 bases between them. The CDR3 contains 14 residues. The CDR3 DNA is TGTGCCAGCAGTTCCGGGACGGGATACTACGAGCAGTACTTC. It yields the protein CASSSGTGYYEQYF.

The chain uses TRBV7-3 and TRBJ1-6; the D gene is possibly TRBD1 (5 bases). This CDR3 has 15 residues. With 2 bases removed from V and 9 bases from J, the gap between germline ends came to 14 bases. CDR1 SGHTA and CDR2 FQGTGA come from the germline V gene. The DNA of the CDR3 is TGTGCCAGCAGCTTAGATGCAGGGTCGGGTTCACCCCTCCACTTT. Residues: CASSLDAGSGSPLHF.

A note on this clone: Other DNA sequences in the same sample also yield this CDR3. The J gene is TRBJ1-4, the V gene TRBV7-8; the match to TRBD1 covers 7 bases. The CDR3 runs to 14 residues. Trimming took 1 base from V and 7 from J; bases not matched to a gene: 3. Germline assignment: CDR1 SGHVS and CDR2 FQNEAQ. The CDR3 DNA sequence: TGTGCCAGCAGCTTAGTCGGACAGGCTGAAAAACTGTTTTTT. It specifies CASSLVGQAEKLFF.

This chain connects TRBV2 to TRBJ1-2, with a tentative D call TRBD1 (6 bases). V dropped 3 bases and J dropped 4 bases, with 12 bases sitting between them. There are 14 residues in the CDR3. Germline-derived CDR1 and CDR2 are SNHLY and FYNNEI. In nucleotides, the CDR3 is TGTGCCAGCAGTGAGGGGGCAGGGACCTATGGCTACACCTTC. Protein sequence: CASSEGAGTYGYTF.

The chain links TRBV30 to TRBJ1-5; 7 bases are shared with TRBD1. J lost 5 bases, V lost 2 bases, and 6 bases had no gene match. This CDR3 has 14 amino acids. Germline values: CDR1 GTSNPN, CDR2 SVGIG (reference sequence). CDR3: CAWSRDTGDQPQHF. Written as DNA, the CDR3 is TGTGCCTGGAGTAGGGATACAGGGGATCAGCCCCAGCATTTT.

CDR3 nucleotides: TGTGCCAGCAGCCAAGATGCGGCGTACGAGCAGTACTTC. It translates to CASSQDAAYEQYF. The chain couples TRBV7-6 to TRBJ2-7; D unresolved. Trimming removed 5 bases at V and 4 bases at J, with 12 bases between. Per germline, CDR1 SGHVS and CDR2 FNYEAQ. This CDR3 spans 13 amino acids.

The chain uses TRBV9 and TRBJ2-1, with D perhaps assigned TRBD1 or TRBD2 (5 bases each). Per the germline V gene, CDR1 is SGDLS and CDR2 is YYNGEE. Trimming removed 4 bases from V and 5 bases from J, with 13 bases in between. There are 14 residues in the CDR3. CDR3: CASSFGTDNNEQFF. In DNA form, the CDR3 reads TGTGCCAGCAGCTTCGGGACGGACAACAATGAGCAGTTCTTC.

The gene calls are TRBV9 and TRBJ2-5; perhaps TRBD2 as D (6 bases). The CDR3 runs 15 residues. The germline gives CDR1 SGDLS, CDR2 YYNGEE. V lost 2 bases to trimming and J lost 4 bases, with 15 bases between them. The CDR3 DNA reads TGTGCCAGCAGCGTCACCGGGACTTGGGGAGAGACCCAGTACTTC. Protein sequence: CASSVTGTWGETQYF.

V usage is TRBV5-8 and J usage is TRBJ1-4; no clear D. Trimming cost V 7 bases and J 10 bases, with 17 bases left between them. The germline V gene encodes CDR1 SGHTS and CDR2 YDEGEE. The CDR3 covers 13 residues. This CDR3 reads CASRVGWDGKLFF. In DNA form, the CDR3 reads TGTGCCAGCCGCGTCGGATGGGATGGAAAACTGTTTTTT. Complete variable domain (other parts from reference TRBV5-8 and TRBJ1-4): EAGVTQSPTHLIKTRGQQATLRCSPISGHTSVYWYQQALGLGLQFLLWYDEGEERNRGNFPPRFSGRQFPNYSSELNVNALELEDSALYLCASRVGWDGKLFFGSGTQLSVL.

As regards this clone: Only one base separates this from a far larger clonotype, so it likely reflects a read error. CDR3 sequence: CASSLDGAHEQYF. The CDR3 DNA follows: TGTGCCAGCAGCTTAGATGGGGCCCACGAGCAGTACTTC. The rearrangement joins TRBV7-9 to TRBJ2-7; D possibly corresponds to TRBD1 (5 bases). Germline CDR1 is SEHNR and CDR2 is FQNEAQ (reference sequence). This CDR3 contains 13 residues. The V gene lost 1 base and the J gene lost 5 bases, with 9 bases spanning the gap.

This clone was seen just once. A much larger clone lies a single base off, so this may be a read error. The sample has other DNA sequences that encode this CDR3 too. This sequence joins TRBV5-1 and TRBJ2-7, with TRBD1 identical over 10 bases. This CDR3 contains 19 residues. Germline loops: CDR1 SGHRS, CDR2 YFSETQ. CDR3 sequence (DNA): TGCGCCAGCAGCCTTGGGGGACAGGGGTTCCGGTCACTATCCTACGAACAGTACTTC. This encodes CASSLGGQGFRSLSYEQYF.